In this sample, the clone carrying this T cell receptor (beta chain) turned up a few times. Its target is not known. With V trimmed by 6 bases and J by 7 bases, 9 bases remained unmatched. This CDR3 region has 12 residues. The germline CDR1 and CDR2 sequences are SQVTM and ANQGSEA. This entry is derived from a study of T-cell memory formation after mild COVID-19. For the study at large: Each donor largely had its own TCR clusters.

Study conclusions and caveats: Clonal second-wave expansions that peaked on day 37 had unconfirmed SARS-CoV-2 specificity. CD4+ contracting clones lay mainly in CM and EM, CD8+ ones in EMRA.

With constant-segment primers, 5'RACE yielded cDNA libraries of TCR alpha and TCR beta that carried sample barcodes and UMIs. TCRdb passed the 5' RACE reads through MiXCR, listing each CDR3 protein once. The sample records fewer than 650,000 distinct CDR3 sequences, roughly 20% being singletons. The sequencing input was PBMCs or a T cell subset sorted from them (not recorded which). The TCR originated in an adult woman who had mild COVID-19 (a few samples of this study predate the infection). Cell type and time point are not known. The chain employs TRBV29-1 and TRBJ2-7; 7 bases align to TRBD1. In DNA, the CDR3 is TGCAGCGTGGCTGAGACAGGGTGGGAGCAGTACTTC. Its translation is CSVAETGWEQYF.